Detailed here is one T cell receptor beta chain. Its antigen remains unknown. The data derive from a study of CD8 T cells in ankylosing spondylitis. CDR1 is SGHRS and CDR2 is YFSETQ in the germline V gene. V was trimmed by 5 bases and J by 1 base, leaving 9 bases between them. This CDR3 comprises 13 residues. Using its own MiXCR run on the 5' RACE reads, TCRdb lists one record per CDR3 protein. The sample consists of about 390,000 distinct CDR3 sequences, under 25% of them appearing once. Notes on the study in general: Ankylosing spondylitis blood seemed to carry a telltale TCR beta motif made of several highly homologous variants.

What was sequenced was blood, either unsorted or a sorted T cell fraction (not recorded which). The V call is TRBV5-1, the J call TRBJ1-1; unclear D gene. The TCR was taken from a male donor with ankylosing spondylitis. The DNA for the CDR3 is TGCGCCAGCAGGCGGAGAGAGAACACTGAAGCTTTCTTT. Amino acids: CASRRRENTEAFF.